This TCR beta chain was sequenced in a study of T cell changes during pregnancy in multiple sclerosis. TCRdb keeps only in-frame clones here, not all; method: immunoSEQ multiplex PCR. The sample contains 40,000 to 55,000 clones, 80% to 95% of which appear only once. V lost 1 base and J lost 2, with 16 bases in between. The CDR3 has 17 amino acids. The germline V gene encodes CDR1 SGHVS and CDR2 FNYEAQ. Source: CD4+ T cells from peripheral blood mononuclear cells, taken after pregnancy. The sequence was obtained from a female donor in good health, enrolled as a control in a pregnancy study. This chain uses TRBV7-6 with TRBJ2-3, with D possibly being TRBD2 (6 bases). In nucleotides, the CDR3 is TGTGCCAGCAGCTTAGTGCCTAGGACTACTTCCACAGATACGCAGTATTTT. It is translated as CASSLVPRTTSTDTQYF.